A selection of T cell receptor beta chains follows, all from one sample in a study of shared clonotypes between healthy human individuals. TCRdb's table, derived via immunoSEQ multiplex PCR, lists solely in-frame clones and lacks some. Of around 2,100,000 clones detected, around 96% appear once; the ten largest clones hold 1% to 1.5%. The sample comprised naive CD8+ T cells sorted from blood. The source of these receptors is a man between 18 and 29 years old in good health. CDR3s include the opening cysteine and the closing phenylalanine or tryptophan. Each record gives: J gene, clone size, V gene, D gene, CDR3 DNA, CDR3 protein. A D gene is named only where the DNA matches it firmly. Size is stated for part of the rows, as once, few or many counts, or as a class when the clone is expanded.

TRBJ2-7	-	TRBV14	TRBD2	TGTGCCAGCAGCCAAGGAGGGTCCGGGACTAGCGGAAGGGAGCAGTACTTC	CASSQGGSGTSGREQYF
TRBJ2-1	-	TRBV13	TRBD1	TGTGCCAGCAGCTTAGCAGGGGGCGATGAGCAGTTCTTC	CASSLAGGDEQFF
TRBJ1-1	-	TRBV30	-	TGTGCCTGGAGTGTGGGAGCCTTAGCTTTCTTT	CAWSVGALAFF
TRBJ2-7	-	TRBV4-3	TRBD2	TGCGCCAGCAGCCAAGATACTAGCGGGAGTGCCTTTGCCTACGAGCAGTACTTC	CASSQDTSGSAFAYEQYF
TRBJ2-3	-	TRBV7-9	-	TGTGCCAGCAGCCGGGGAGGCCCTTTGGCAGATACGCAGTATTTT	CASSRGGPLADTQYF
TRBJ1-5	-	TRBV7-8	-	TGTGCCAGCAGCGGAGGACAGCATAGCAATCAGCCCCAGCATTTT	CASSGGQHSNQPQHF
TRBJ1-6	-	TRBV29-1	-	TGCAGCGTTGCAGGGGCCCAAGGGTCACCCCTCCACTTT	CSVAGAQGSPLHF
TRBJ2-1	-	TRBV25-1	-	TGTGCCAGCGCCCCGGGACCCTTCAATGAGCAGTTCTTC	CASAPGPFNEQFF
TRBJ2-3	-	TRBV7-9	-	TGTGCCAGCAGCTTAGCGGCTACTGGCACAGATACGCAGTATTTT	CASSLAATGTDTQYF
TRBJ2-7	once	TRBV7-9	TRBD2	TGTGCCACTTATGACGGGACTAGCGGGAGAGAATACGAGCAGTACTTC	CATYDGTSGREYEQYF
TRBJ2-7	-	TRBV27	-	TGTGCCAGCAGTTTGGGGCCAGCCTACGAGCAGTACTTC	CASSLGPAYEQYF
TRBJ1-1	-	TRBV5-4	-	TGTGCCAGCAGTTATGGAATAACTGAAGCTTTCTTT	CASSYGITEAFF